A selection of T cell receptor beta chains follows, all from one sample in a study of T cell responses to AZD1222 COVID-19 vaccine. Profiled with immunoSEQ multiplex PCR; TCRdb holds only in-frame clones, not every one. The sample lists approximately 150,000 clones, 91% seen once, with approximately 5.3% in the top ten. Sequences were derived from peripheral blood, sampled on day 0 of AZD1222 vaccination. The receptor set was obtained from an adult in good health. CDR3s include the opening cysteine and the closing phenylalanine or tryptophan. Each record gives: clone size, J gene, V gene, D gene, CDR3 DNA, CDR3 protein. A D gene is named only where the DNA matches it firmly. Clone size appears in some rows only: once, few, many, or a class for an expanded clone.

-	TRBJ2-2	TRBV7-2	-	TGTGCCAGCAGCCTAACGAGGGTTAACACCGGGGAGCTGTTTTTT	CASSLTRVNTGELFF
few	TRBJ1-2	TRBV19	TRBD1	TGTGCCAGCCAGGGACAGGTGAATCTTAACTATGGCTACACCTTC	CASQGQVNLNYGYTF
-	TRBJ1-2	TRBV28	-	TGTGCCAGCAGTACGTCCCATGGCTACACCTTC	CASSTSHGYTF
-	TRBJ1-5	TRBV5-8	TRBD1	TGTGCCAGCAGCGGTGACAGGGGAAGAGGAGGGCGGCATTTT	CASSGDRGRGGRHF
-	TRBJ1-5	TRBV2	-	TGTGCCAGCACGCGCTTGGGTCAGCCCCAGCATTTT	CASTRLGQPQHF
-	TRBJ1-1	TRBV2	-	TGTGCCAGCAGTGAACACTTGAACACTGAAGCTTTCTTT	CASSEHLNTEAFF
-	TRBJ2-1	TRBV10-3	-	TGTGCCATCAGTGAGCCCCTGGAGGGGTCAGGGCAGTTCTTC	CAISEPLEGSGQFF
-	TRBJ1-4	TRBV27	TRBD1	TGTGCCAGCAGTTTTGACAGGGAAAGAAATGAAAAACTGTTTTTT	CASSFDRERNEKLFF
-	TRBJ1-1	TRBV18	-	TGTGCCAGCTCACCAGCACAGGATGGGGCTTTCTTT	CASSPAQDGAFF
-	TRBJ2-4	TRBV2	-	TGTGCCAGCAGTGAAGAGGGACTGGGAGAAAACATTCAGTACTTC	CASSEEGLGENIQYF
-	TRBJ2-1	TRBV5-1	-	TGCGCCAGCAGCTTGAGCTGGCTCAATGAGCAGTTCTTC	CASSLSWLNEQFF
-	TRBJ1-1	TRBV9	-	TGTGCCAGCAGCGCGCGGGCGGGGGGAGGCACTGAAGCTTTCTTT	CASSARAGGGTEAFF
-	TRBJ1-5	TRBV5-8	-	TGTGCCAGCAGCCGGAGTTCACAGCCCCAGCATTTT	CASSRSSQPQHF
-	TRBJ1-2	TRBV4-1	-	TGCGCCAGCAGCCAAGTCTACCTTGGGTATGGCTACACCTTC	CASSQVYLGYGYTF
-	TRBJ1-1	TRBV28	-	TGTGCCACACACAACACTGAAGCTTTCTTT	CATHNTEAFF
few	TRBJ2-1	TRBV3-1/TRBV3-2	-	TGTGCCAGCAGTGCAATAGGGGGCTCCTACAATGAGCAGTTCTTC	CASSAIGGSYNEQFF
-	TRBJ2-5	TRBV3-1/TRBV3-2	TRBD2	TGTGCCAGCAGCCACCACGGACTAGCGGGAATTGAGACCCAGTACTTC	CASSHHGLAGIETQYF
-	TRBJ1-2	TRBV9	-	TGTGCCAGCAGCGTAACTCCCCAACCCAACTATGGCTACACCTTC	CASSVTPQPNYGYTF
-	TRBJ2-1	TRBV7-2	-	TGTGCCAGCAGCTGGACCGGGACGAGCTCCTACAATGAGCAGTTCTTC	CASSWTGTSSYNEQFF
few	TRBJ1-6	TRBV7-6	TRBD1	TGTGCCAGCAGCGCGGGACAGGGGGCCGGCTCACCCCTCCACTTT	CASSAGQGAGSPLHF
once	TRBJ1-2	TRBV14	TRBD1	TGTGCCAGCAGCCAACTAGGGACAGTTCAAGGCTACACCTTC	CASSQLGTVQGYTF
-	TRBJ2-2	TRBV2	TRBD2	TGTGCCAGCAGTGAAATAGCGGGAGGCGCCGGGGAGCTGTTTTTT	CASSEIAGGAGELFF
-	TRBJ1-6	TRBV27	-	TGTGCCAGCAGTTTATCCCAACTTGGGCCCCTCCACTTT	CASSLSQLGPLHF
-	TRBJ2-7	TRBV12-3/TRBV12-4	-	TGTGCCAGCAGTTTTTTGTCGGAGGAGCAGTACTTC	CASSFLSEEQYF
-	TRBJ2-6	TRBV9	-	TGTGCCAGCAGCGTAGTGGCGGGACAGTGGGACTCTGGGGCCAACGTCCTGACTTTC	CASSVVAGQWDSGANVLTF
-	TRBJ1-3	TRBV5-4	-	TGTGCCAGCAGCTTATACCAAAAACCAGGAAACACCATATATTTT	CASSLYQKPGNTIYF
few	TRBJ1-2	TRBV4-2	-	TGTGCCAGCAGCCATGAGGGGGGGACGAGAGGCTATGGCTACACCTTC	CASSHEGGTRGYGYTF
-	TRBJ1-2	TRBV19	-	TGTGCCAGTAGTATAGCCCCAGCTAACTATGGCTACACCTTC	CASSIAPANYGYTF
-	TRBJ2-7	TRBV6-2/TRBV6-3	-	TGTGCCAGCAGCCTACCGTCGACGGTCTACGAGCAGTACTTC	CASSLPSTVYEQYF
-	TRBJ2-7	TRBV6-5	TRBD2	TGTGCCAGCAGGATAATTAGCGGGGATACCTACGAGCAGTACTTC	CASRIISGDTYEQYF
-	TRBJ2-1	TRBV11-2	-	TGTGCCAGCAGCTGGGCCTCCTACAATGAGCAGTTCTTC	CASSWASYNEQFF
-	TRBJ1-3	TRBV7-9	-	TGTGCCAGCAGCTTATTGGGGTACCTATCTGGAAACACCATATATTTT	CASSLLGYLSGNTIYF
-	TRBJ2-7	TRBV7-2	-	TGTGCCAGCAGCTTATGGTCGACTAGACCCGAGCAGTACTTC	CASSLWSTRPEQYF
-	TRBJ1-6	TRBV10-3	-	TGTGCCATCAGTGGAACAGTCAATAATTCACCCCTCCACTTT	CAISGTVNNSPLHF
few	TRBJ2-2	TRBV4-2	TRBD2	TGTGCCAGCAGCCGTTCGGAGGGAACGGGAGGATACCGGGAGCTGTTTTTT	CASSRSEGTGGYRELFF
-	TRBJ1-6	TRBV7-9	-	TGTGCCAGCAGCTTAGGGTCGGGAGGTAATTCACCCCTCCACTTT	CASSLGSGGNSPLHF
-	TRBJ1-3	TRBV2	-	TGTGCCAGCATCACGGGGGGGCCCTCTGGAAACACCATATATTTT	CASITGGPSGNTIYF
-	TRBJ2-7	TRBV7-2	-	TGTGCCAGCAGCCTCCGGGATGAGGCCGAGCAGTACTTC	CASSLRDEAEQYF
-	TRBJ2-7	TRBV28	-	TGTGCCAGCAGTAAACTCACGGGGGATGCCTACGAGCAGTACTTC	CASSKLTGDAYEQYF
-	TRBJ1-6	TRBV15	TRBD1	TGTGCCACCAGCAGAGATCGGGGACAGGTAGCTTCACCCCTCCACTTT	CATSRDRGQVASPLHF
-	TRBJ2-5	TRBV6-5	-	TGTGCCAGCAGTTTACAGGGTATCCCGCAAGAGACCCAGTACTTC	CASSLQGIPQETQYF
-	TRBJ1-5	TRBV19	TRBD1	TGTGCCACTTCAAGACAGGGTCTCCCCCAGCATTTT	CATSRQGLPQHF
-	TRBJ2-3	TRBV24-1	TRBD1	TGTGCCACCAGTGATTTGGATACAGGGGTGAATACGCAGTATTTT	CATSDLDTGVNTQYF
-	TRBJ1-2	TRBV24-1	-	TGTGCCACCAGTGCCCCACCACAGAACTATGGCTACACCTTC	CATSAPPQNYGYTF
-	TRBJ2-4	TRBV5-6	-	TGTGCCAGCAGCTTCCAGGGAGGCCAAAACATTCAGTACTTC	CASSFQGGQNIQYF
-	TRBJ1-2	TRBV5-6	-	TGTGCCAGCAGGGGATTCTATGGCTACACCTTC	CASRGFYGYTF
-	TRBJ2-1	TRBV2	TRBD2	TGTGCCAGCAGTGCCGGGACTAGCGGGAGGTTGATTCTTCGCTCCTACAATGAGCAGTTCTTC	CASSAGTSGRLILRSYNEQFF
-	TRBJ2-3	TRBV10-3	-	TGTGCCATCAGTCACGGGAGTGGGGATACGCAGTATTTT	CAISHGSGDTQYF
-	TRBJ2-1	TRBV7-9	-	TGTGCCAGCAGCCATCGCTACGGGGCTTTTAATGAGCAGTTCTTC	CASSHRYGAFNEQFF
-	TRBJ2-7	TRBV4-2	-	TGTGCCAGCAGCCCCGCTAAGGGGAGATACGAGCAGTACTTC	CASSPAKGRYEQYF
once	TRBJ2-7	TRBV7-3	-	TGTGCCAGCAGCTTAAATAGGGTTGGCGAGCAGTACTTC	CASSLNRVGEQYF
-	TRBJ2-1	TRBV7-5	-	TGTGCCAGAAGCTTACATTTTCCCCCATGTTGCTCCGATCTCCGTTATACTGCTTACAATGAGCAGTTCTTC	CARSLHFPPCCSDLRYTAYNEQFF
-	TRBJ2-5	TRBV6-1	-	TGTGCCAGCAGTGAAGACAGGTTGGGGCAGGAGACCCAGTACTTC	CASSEDRLGQETQYF
-	TRBJ1-1	TRBV5-5	-	TGTGCCAGCATGGGCAGGGGGAACACTGAAGCTTTCTTT	CASMGRGNTEAFF
-	TRBJ2-6	TRBV29-1	-	TGCAGCGTCAAAGGGGCAGGGGCCGGGGCCAACGTCCTGACTTTC	CSVKGAGAGANVLTF
-	TRBJ2-7	TRBV5-4	TRBD2	TGTGCCAGCAGGCCGAAGGCGGGAGGACCTTACGAGCAGTACTTC	CASRPKAGGPYEQYF
few	TRBJ1-5	TRBV30	TRBD1	TGTGCCTGGAGTGTTAGGACAGGGAGATCGTATCAGCCCCAGCATTTT	CAWSVRTGRSYQPQHF
-	TRBJ2-2	TRBV28	-	TGTGCCAGCAGTTTAATCCAGGAGACCGGGGAGCTGTTTTTT	CASSLIQETGELFF
-	TRBJ2-1	TRBV6-2/TRBV6-3	TRBD2	TGTGCCAGCAGTTCGCAGCCGGGACTAGCGGGAGATTACAATGAGCAGTTCTTC	CASSSQPGLAGDYNEQFF
-	TRBJ2-7	TRBV4-1	-	TGCGCCAGCAGCCAAGATGTGACGCCTAGCTCCTACGAGCAGTACTTC	CASSQDVTPSSYEQYF